Sequencing of this T cell receptor beta chain was carried out in a study of cytomegalovirus exposure and HLA in healthy donors (dated by TCRdb to between 2016 and 2019). As for the study more broadly: According to an earlier analysis of several hundred of the donors, about 179 million T cells yielded 117 million unique TCR beta sequences and 276 Gb of sequence data. To predict cytomegalovirus infection status, the study brought together high-throughput TCR immunosequencing, statistical association of individual TCRs with disease status, and machine learning. About five DR-DQ haplotypes were handled as single units for association and clustering, since linkage in the cohort was strong. Typing coverage varied by locus: roughly 620-640 donors for A, B, C, DRB1 and DQB1; approximately 500 for DQA1; about 590 for DPA1; some 470 for DPB1. To study patterns of TCR occurrence, a later analysis re-analyzed previously published TCR beta repertoires from more than 550 donors and added high-resolution HLA genotyping. The study aimed to test whether cataloging public T cell receptors could reveal signatures of past pathogen exposure. The later analysis used no new phenotypic data to find candidate immune exposures, relying instead on TCR beta sequences and their occurrence across donors. Every repertoire in the discovery cohort had been generated on one and the same sequencing platform. In addition to the first cohort of 666 subjects, a separate validation cohort of approximately 120 different subjects was used. Donor age, sex, ethnicity and CMV serostatus were compiled alongside the repertoire data. A later genetic analysis used genome-wide SNP genotypes for about three fifths of the 666 donors, treating that subset as a discovery cohort. HLA typing covered class I and class II loci at four-digit resolution. Across about 380 genotyped donors of the cohort, an average of 235,054 unique TCR beta nucleotide sequences per donor were sequenced, and 15% to 20% of those sequences were non-productive. Roughly 300 gigabases of sequencing data and around 85 million unique TCR sequences made up an early release that covered nearly 650 HLA-typed donors. In an earlier analysis of about 590 of the donors, high-throughput TCR beta sequencing was used to judge whether each TCR beta V gene segment behaved as functional or pseudogenic. The T cell repertoires of around 670 subjects were profiled by immunosequencing and related to cytomegalovirus serostatus. Of the roughly 410 genotyped donors, 81% were placed in the genetic ancestry cluster associated with self-reported Caucasian donors.

The cohort consisted of more than 650 healthy bone marrow donors. At the time of sampling, every cohort member was nominally healthy, though immune exposures that went unrecorded were likely present. The donor was CMV seropositive and belonged to the group of over 250 seropositive cohort members. A peripheral blood sample was collected from each donor, and TCR beta sequencing was performed on peripheral blood mononuclear cells. The Qiagen DNeasy Blood Extraction Kit was used to extract genomic DNA from the blood cell samples. Library construction relied on the immunoSEQ multiplex PCR assay. A mixture of 60 forward primers for TCR Vbeta segments and 13 reverse primers for TCR Jbeta segments was used in the multiplex PCR. The CDR3 region of rearranged TCR beta genes was amplified from genomic DNA by a multiplex PCR assay. The amplified TCR beta libraries were sequenced on the Illumina HiSeq System as 87-base-pair reads. The published analysis was carried out like this. A later analysis counted approximately 76 million unique TCR beta chains across the 650 to 700 repertoires, and roughly 11 million of these chains were shared by at least two donors. Raw reads were error-corrected and collapsed into unique sequences with a nearest-neighbor algorithm that merged closely related sequences to remove PCR and sequencing errors. To assign V, D and J gene segments, CDR3 sequences were aligned to IMGT reference sequences. For a sequence to be retained, a match of at least six nucleotides to both a V gene segment and a J gene segment was required. Rearrangements were called productive when the CDR3 lacked stop codons and stayed in frame with V and J; all others were non-productive. CDR3 was defined according to IMGT convention as the region running from the second conserved V-encoded cysteine to the conserved J-encoded phenylalanine. Sequences without an unambiguous match to a single V gene segment were excluded from the earlier analysis of several hundred of the donors. In an earlier analysis of several hundred of the donors, V segments were called functional above 56.7% productive rearrangements and were called segregating when the between-donor standard deviation exceeded 5%. A statistical classification framework was built for diagnosing cytomegalovirus status from the catalog of TCR beta chain sequences. In a later analysis, TCR nucleotide sequences were compared against IMGT/GENE-DB human TR gene sequences so that V and J genes could be assigned. In a later analysis, CDR3 sequences and most-parsimonious VDJ recombination scenarios were assigned using the TCRdist pipeline. In a later analysis, each TCR beta chain was defined by its CDR3 amino acid sequence together with its V-gene family, and reads lacking a unique V-gene family were excluded. In a later analysis, approximately 590 highly shared, low-generation-probability nucleotide sequences were removed to address suspected cross-contamination and a sequencing artifact. A later analysis calculated a clonal expansion index for each public chain from normalized within-repertoire ranks of inferred template counts. A later analysis computed generation probabilities with a VDJ recombination model fitted to out-of-frame rearrangements, and checked the results against IGoR. In a later analysis, TCR-TCR, TCR-HLA and TCR-CMV co-occurrence was scored with hypergeometric tests, and a repertoire-size bias correction was applied to TCR pairs. A later analysis estimated false discovery rates by permuting HLA or CMV assignments 20 times. In a later analysis, co-occurring TCRs were grouped using DBSCAN, and TCRdist sequence similarity was added for clustering within HLA-allele-positive subsets. Repertoires with fewer than 30,000 or more than 120,000 public chains, plus five repertoires with anomalous nucleotide sharing, were excluded from co-occurrence clustering. TCRdb took over this immuneACCESS table, retaining in-frame rearrangements with V and J assigned. Such tables are incomplete; in checked studies, under half of the missing clones stem from an unresolved V gene, and the remainder is unexplained. The DNA gave D and trimming, while V, J and clone size come from that table. This sample holds fewer than 70,000 clones; 65% to 70% were observed only once. About 15% of the sample is in the top ten clones.

CDR1 SGHDN and CDR2 FVKESK are derived from the germline V gene. From the cysteine up to the phenylalanine, the CDR3 has a length of 11 residues. The sequence is cut down to CDR3 DNA, 33 bases in frame from base 1. At the junction V is shortened by 2 bases and J by 11 bases, with 9 bases in between. Concerning this clone: Its antigen specificity is not known. Per-base quality was not reported, and no clone a single base away is much larger than it.

Findings and caveats that apply to the study as a whole: Three of the identified cytomegalovirus-associated TCR beta chains were confirmed in vitro to be specific for cytomegalovirus antigens. An association between a missense DCLRE1C variant and V-gene and J-gene trimming of TCR beta chains was found in a later genetic analysis and replicated in an independent cohort. Because HLA typing was missing for some donors at each locus, association tests included only the typed subset. Linkage disequilibrium might explain the correlated functional status among segregating V segments, but an unknown experimental factor could not be ruled out. A cluster of highly shared sequence variants was judged likely to represent a technical artifact of the sequencing pipeline. Across donors, most TCR sequences were observed very rarely, whereas some public TCRs were present in many individuals. The authors suggested that the approach could potentially be generalized to other disease states and immunological phenotypes. Some 15 rarely observed V segments, including chromosome 9 orphons, were excluded from the earlier analysis of some 590 of the donors because counts were too low. Strong co-occurrence of HLA alleles, especially DR and DQ, made assigning TCR associations to individual alleles difficult. In a later genetic analysis, fewer N-insertions in productive TCRs were reported among donors in an Asian-associated ancestry cluster than the roughly 700-donor mean. A later analysis associated 15,000 or so TCR beta sequences with specific HLA alleles at a false discovery rate of 0.05. According to a later analysis, TCR association rates differed among HLA loci, with DRB1 alleles showing the most associated TCRs and HLA-C alleles showing the fewest. The classifier was reported to diagnose cytomegalovirus status with high specificity and sensitivity in both the original cohort and the validation cohort. A further reported finding was that TCR beta sequences accurately predicted the HLA-A and HLA-B alleles for most subjects in the first cohort. The study listed 170 or so TCR beta chains as associated with cytomegalovirus. The 87-base-pair reads could not distinguish some IMGT-functional V segments, including TRBV6-2 and TRBV6-3, so those segments were excluded. Sequencing depth was assumed to be roughly uniform across donors in the presence/absence analyses, though that assumption may not hold. Broadly in line with IMGT annotations, most TCR beta V segments showed up in productive rearrangements about 87% or about 30% of the time in an earlier analysis of around 550 of the donors. A later analysis found that HLA-associated TCR beta chains were more clonally expanded and had lower generation probabilities than equally common non-associated chains. This cohort had only TCR beta chains sequenced, and the lack of alpha or paired-chain data limited which features could be detected. According to a later analysis, parvovirus B19, influenza, CMV and Epstein-Barr virus appeared linked to several top co-occurrence clusters. Most CMV-associated TCR beta chains appeared to be HLA-restricted in a later analysis, and the HLA associations seemed to be driven largely by CMV exposure. Immune exposure information for the cohort was limited to CMV serostatus.

The chain links TRBV14 with TRBJ2-5; the D gene remains uncertain. The receptor was derived from a male donor in good health and CMV-seropositive. The sequencing input was PBMCs. The sequenced DNA: TGTGCCAGCAGCCAATTCGGTGAGCAGTACTTC. It encodes CASSQFGEQYF.